Each of the 18 T cell receptor beta chains below was sequenced from the same sample in a study of patients with pleural tuberculosis. TCRdb itself ran the reads through MiXCR, one entry per CDR3 protein. The repertoire includes approximately 50,000 distinct CDR3 sequences, about 7.9% of them detected once, and roughly 15% sits in the top ten. All receptors derive from a human donor with pleural tuberculosis.

In this sample, this clonotype turned up many times. The genes are TRBV4-1 and TRBJ1-1; D gene ambiguous. Germline CDR1 reads MGHRA; CDR2 reads YSYEKL. This CDR3 has 15 amino acids. V was shortened by 0 bases and J by 4 bases, with 12 bases between the two germline ends. For the CDR3, the DNA is TGCGCCAGCAGCCAAGATAAGGGTTTAAGCACTGAAGCTTTCTTT. It yields the protein CASSQDKGLSTEAFF.

Ten or more counts support this clonotype. The chain joins TRBV11-2 to TRBJ2-1; D call uncertain. Between the trimmed V and J ends, which lost 0 bases and 1 base, there was a span of 7 bases. The length of the CDR3 is 15 residues. Germline-derived CDR1 and CDR2 are SGHAT and FQNNGV. CDR3 in DNA: TGTGCCAGCAGCTTAGAGGTTTATTCCTACAATGAGCAGTTCTTC. Its translation is CASSLEVYSYNEQFF.

V usage is TRBV5-6 and J usage is TRBJ2-7; no definite D call. Trimming took 6 bases from V and 0 from J, leaving 13 bases between them. Germline V gene lookup returns CDR1 SGHDT and CDR2 YYEEEE. This CDR3 comprises 14 residues. For the CDR3, the DNA is TGTGCCAGCACGTTGAATCGGGTCTCCTACGAGCAGTACTTC. It codes for CASTLNRVSYEQYF.

This clonotype was picked up many times. The chain combines TRBV4-2 with TRBJ2-7, with 8 bases aligning to TRBD1. From germline, CDR1 is LGHNA and CDR2 YNFKEQ. Trimming cost V 2 bases and J 4 bases; bases outside gene matches: 10. The CDR3 runs to 16 residues. The CDR3 DNA sequence: TGTGCCAGCAGCCAACCCCAGGGGGCGAGGCGTTACGAGCAGTACTTC. Translation gives CASSQPQGARRYEQYF.

This clonotype was counted ten times or more. The J gene is TRBJ1-5, the V gene TRBV6-1; D uncertain. V was pared by 8 bases and J by 6 bases, with 14 bases between. Looked up from germline, CDR1 is MNHNS and CDR2 is SASEGT. CDR3 size: 13 residues. The CDR3 DNA sequence: TGTGCCAGCTTTCTAGCAGAGGGTCAGCCCCAGCATTTT. Its protein is CASFLAEGQPQHF.

This clonotype was counted ten times or more. V is TRBV2 and J is TRBJ2-6; TRBD1 matches 7 bases. This CDR3 has 17 residues. Trimming removed 5 bases from V and 0 bases from J; junction bases left unmatched: 7. In germline, CDR1 is SNHLY, CDR2 FYNNEI. The CDR3 region is CASSQGQVSSGANVLTF. The CDR3 DNA is TGTGCCAGCAGTCAAGGACAGGTTAGCTCTGGGGCCAACGTCCTGACTTTC.

This clonotype was seen many times. The V gene is TRBV20-1, the J gene TRBJ2-3; 7 bases map to TRBD1. The CDR3 is 13 amino acids. Germline V gives CDR1 DFQATT, CDR2 SNEGSKA (reference sequence). The ends lost 3 bases at V and 4 bases at J; junction bases unmatched: 4. The CDR3 region is CSARRGPPDTQYF. CDR3 coding DNA: TGCAGTGCTAGGAGGGGGCCGCCAGATACGCAGTATTTT.

This rearrangement joins TRBV19 to TRBJ2-2; D remains ambiguous. Germline CDR1 is LNHDA and CDR2 is SQIVND (reference sequence). The CDR3 runs 12 residues. CDR3 DNA: TGTGCTACTTATCGGAACACCGGGGAGCTGTTTTTT. It translates to CATYRNTGELFF.

This clonotype showed up many times. V and J are TRBV5-4 and TRBJ1-1; TRBD1 is a possible D gene (5 bases). From germline, CDR1 is SGHNT and CDR2 YYREEE (reference sequence). V dropped 1 base and J dropped 4 bases, with 11 bases sitting between them. The CDR3 consists of 14 residues. The CDR3 region has the DNA TGTGCCAGCAGCTTGACCCAGGGCGTCACTGAAGCTTTCTTT. Its translation is CASSLTQGVTEAFF.

This clonotype was picked up many times. This chain links TRBV10-3 with TRBJ2-3; D not resolved. Germline CDR1 and CDR2: ENHRY and SYGVKD. The CDR3 totals 12 residues. Trimming shortened V by 4 bases and J by 2 bases, and 4 bases separated the two germline ends. In nucleotides, the CDR3 is TGTGCCATCAGTGTAGTCACAGATACGCAGTATTTT. This gives the protein CAISVVTDTQYF.

The table lists this clonotype with many counts. The CDR3 loop is CSARDGTSFGEQFF. Here the CDR3 DNA reads TGCAGTGCTAGGGACGGGACTAGTTTTGGTGAGCAGTTCTTC. J is TRBJ2-1 and V is TRBV20-1; TRBD2 agrees at 8 bases. The CDR3 spans 14 residues. Germline V gene data show CDR1 as DFQATT and CDR2 as SNEGSKA (reference sequence). The junction had 10 bases not matched to a gene; V was cut back by 3 bases and J by 9 bases.

Many counts were recorded for this clonotype. This chain connects TRBV20-1 to TRBJ1-5; 7 bases match TRBD1. V shed 0 bases, J shed 6 bases, and the junction held 11 bases outside the gene matches. The V gene's germline CDR1 is DFQATT and CDR2 SNEGSKA (reference sequence). The CDR3 has 16 amino acids. The CDR3 loop reads CSARDSSRGYSQPQHF. In DNA form, the CDR3 reads TGCAGTGCTAGAGATAGCTCCAGGGGGTATAGTCAGCCCCAGCATTTT.

This clonotype has at least ten counts. This chain links TRBV5-1 with TRBJ1-1, with D perhaps matching TRBD1 (6 bases). The CDR3 is 16 residues long. CDR1 is SGHRS, CDR2 YFSETQ, per germline. The ends were cut back, 1 base at V and 0 bases at J, with 13 bases in the middle. CDR3 sequence reads: CASSLRGLQMNTEAFF. The CDR3 DNA reads as TGCGCCAGCAGCTTGCGGGGGCTACAGATGAACACTGAAGCTTTCTTT.

This clonotype occurred many times. This chain joins TRBV4-1 and TRBJ1-1; the D gene is possibly TRBD1 (5 bases). Between the trimmed V and J ends, which lost 1 base and 3 bases, there was a span of 12 bases. The CDR3 totals 15 residues. Germline V lookup: CDR1 MGHRA, CDR2 YSYEKL. The CDR3 DNA reads TGCGCCAGCAGCCAAGGTCGGGGGGGTCACACTGAAGCTTTCTTT. Translating gives CASSQGRGGHTEAFF.

This clonotype was picked up many times. The chain is built from TRBV6-1 and TRBJ2-7; 9 bases are a match to TRBD2. Germline V gene data show CDR1 as MNHNS and CDR2 as SASEGT. V lost 3 bases to trimming and J lost 2 bases; unmatched junction nucleotides: 2. CDR3 length: 14 residues. The CDR3 is CASSELAGTYEQYV. The CDR3 DNA is TGTGCCAGCAGTGAGCTAGCGGGGACCTACGAGCAGTACGTC.

In regard to this clonotype: A much more abundant neighbour one base away suggests this may be a read error. No conserved phenylalanine or tryptophan is present at the end of the CDR3, so a read error is the likely explanation. The gene calls are TRBV7-9 and TRBJ1-1; D not resolved. The germline gives CDR1 SEHNR, CDR2 FQNEAQ (reference sequence). CDR3 length: 11 amino acids. V shed 5 bases and J shed 5 bases, with 6 bases lying between them. The CDR3 here is CASSRPTEAFV. CDR3 coding DNA: TGTGCCAGCAGCCGACCTACTGAAGCTTTCGTT.

The V gene is TRBV3-1, the J gene TRBJ2-1, with 10 bases that match TRBD2. CDR3 size: 13 residues. Germline CDR1 reads LGHDT; CDR2 reads YNNKEL (reference sequence). V shed 4 bases, J shed 15 bases, and the junction held 9 bases outside the gene matches. Here the CDR3 DNA reads TGTGCCAGCAGCCCGGACCTAGCGGGAGCGCTGTTCTTC. Translated, it gives CASSPDLAGALFF.

This clonotype was counted ten times or more. An end of the junction differs from the germline gene, which may be a read error. The chain joins TRBV6-1 to TRBJ2-1; D could derive from TRBD1 or TRBD2 (7 bases each). Germline values: CDR1 MNHNS, CDR2 SASEGT. The CDR3 runs 12 residues. The CDR3 DNA reads TGTGCCAGCAATCGACAGGGAGGGGAGCGGTTCTTC. Protein: CASNRQGGERFF.